This T cell receptor beta chain was identified during a study of blood T cell repertoires in COVID-19. Sequenced by immunoSEQ multiplex PCR; TCRdb stores in-frame clones only, minus some. The sample has about 44,000 clones; 75% to 90% are singletons. The clonotype was recovered from a woman of 80 years or more in a cohort sampled during active or convalescent COVID-19. The sample taken for sequencing was peripheral blood.

The CDR3 region has the DNA TGTGCCTGGAGCCCCGGTCCGAACACTGAAGCTTTCTTT. Its translation is CAWSPGPNTEAFF. V and J are TRBV30 and TRBJ1-1; D unresolved. V was pared by 3 bases and J by 1 base, with 9 bases between. Germline V lookup: CDR1 GTSNPN, CDR2 SVGIG (reference sequence). The CDR3 is 13 amino acids. The full variable domain, completed using reference TRBV30 and TRBJ1-1, is SQTIHQWPATLVQPVGSPLSLECTVEGTSNPNLYWYRQAAGRGLQLLFYSVGIGQISSEVPQNLSASRPQDRQFILSSKKLLLSDSGFYLCAWSPGPNTEAFFGQGTRLTVV.